Below are 12 T cell receptor beta chains sequenced from a single sample in a study of regulatory T cells in long-lasting Graves disease. This sample's time point: newly diagnosed GD, antithyroid drugs for less than 3 months. The authors made the TCR library using RNA they extracted from PBMCs. Relying on iRepertoire HTBI primers and Arm-PCR of CDR3 regions, the team built TCR beta libraries. TCRdb re-called the multiplex PCR reads with MiXCR, one entry per CDR3 protein. The sample has about 540,000 distinct CDR3 sequences; 13% are singletons. These data are also associated with another study on T cells in Graves' hyperthyroidism and ophthalmopathy.

Sequenced material: peripheral blood mononuclear cells (PBMCs), taken at new diagnosis, from a patient treated with antithyroid drugs. The receptors were gathered from a young man with Graves disease.

This clonotype occurred a few times. The CDR3 DNA follows: TGTGCCAGCACGGTTGGGGGGCCGTACAATGAGCAGTTCTTC. Its protein product is CASTVGGPYNEQFF. This rearrangement joins TRBV27 to TRBJ2-1; perhaps D is TRBD1 or TRBD2 (6 bases each). V lost 7 bases to trimming and J lost 4 bases, with 14 bases between them. In germline, CDR1 is MNHEY, CDR2 SMNVEV (reference sequence). This CDR3 is built from 14 residues.

The table lists this clonotype with a few counts. The gene calls are TRBV20-1 and TRBJ2-5; D remains unclear. The CDR3 totals 13 residues. From germline, CDR1 is DFQATT and CDR2 SNEGSKA (reference sequence). Trimming left V 6 bases short and J 2 bases short, with 13 bases between. The CDR3 loop is CSAKRPKQETQYF. DNA for the CDR3: TGCAGTGCAAAGAGACCCAAACAAGAGACCCAGTACTTC.

The table lists this clonotype with many counts. This chain uses TRBV27 with TRBJ1-2, with 7 bases matching TRBD1. This CDR3 contains 15 residues. Germline V lookup: CDR1 MNHEY, CDR2 SMNVEV (reference sequence). V trimming: 5 bases; J trimming: 6 bases; junction bases outside the gene matches: 12. The CDR3 DNA follows: TGTGCCAGCAGTCCCGACAGGGCGTTTTCAAATGGCTACACCTTC. Its translation: CASSPDRAFSNGYTF.

This clonotype was detected only a few times. The chain carries TRBV29-1 and TRBJ2-2; no firm D call. The germline V gene encodes CDR1 SQVTM and CDR2 ANQGSEA. V was cut by 4 bases and J by 1 base, with 4 bases left in between. This CDR3 has 12 amino acids. The CDR3 DNA follows: TGCAGCGTTGGTCGGAACACCGGGGAGCTGTTTTTT. Protein: CSVGRNTGELFF.

This chain connects TRBV20-1 to TRBJ2-1, with TRBD2 matching 9 bases. The V gene end was trimmed by 5 bases and the J gene end by 0 bases; junction bases not matched to a gene: 5. The CDR3 consists of 15 residues. CDR1 is DFQATT, CDR2 SNEGSKA, per germline (reference sequence). CDR3 nucleotides: TGCAGTGCTGAACGACTAGCGGTCTCCTACAATGAGCAGTTCTTC. Translated: CSAERLAVSYNEQFF.

The CDR3 nucleotides read TGTGCCACCCAAGAATATACAGGGTTGACGGCCAAAAACATTCAGTACTTC. This sequence encodes CATQEYTGLTAKNIQYF. This chain connects TRBV19 to TRBJ2-4; TRBD1 is a possible D gene (6 bases). V gave up 10 bases and J gave up 1 base, with 23 bases separating them. Germline CDR1 reads LNHDA; CDR2 reads SQIVND (reference sequence). The length of the CDR3 is 17 residues.

The sample holds many counts of this clonotype. The chain joins TRBV11-3 to TRBJ1-1; possible D gene TRBD1, 5 bases. This CDR3 contains 15 residues. Germline V gene sequence: CDR1 SGHNT, CDR2 YENEEA. Trimming cost V 1 base and J 4 bases, with 13 bases left between them. The CDR3 loop reads CASSLGGEPGTEAFF. The CDR3 DNA is TGTGCCAGCAGCTTAGGAGGGGAACCGGGCACTGAAGCTTTCTTT.

This clonotype has a count of ten or more. The DNA for the CDR3 is TGTGCCAGTAAGGGGGGACTAGCGAGCTACGAGCAGTACTTC. Translation gives CASKGGLASYEQYF. The rearrangement links TRBV6-2 or TRBV6-3 to TRBJ2-7; the match to TRBD2 covers 10 bases. Trimming at V came to 9 bases and at J to 3 bases, leaving 8 bases not matched to a gene. Germline V CDR1 and CDR2: MNHEY, SVGEGT. The CDR3 spans 14 residues.

This clonotype was observed many times. The genes are TRBV18 and TRBJ1-1, with D maybe TRBD1 (5 bases). V was cut by 2 bases and J by 4 bases, with 14 bases left in between. The CDR3 runs 15 residues. CDR1 and CDR2 (germline): KGHSH, LQKENI. This CDR3 is CASSPGAGFGTEAFF. The CDR3 DNA is TGTGCCAGCTCACCAGGGGCGGGATTCGGCACTGAAGCTTTCTTT.

This clonotype occurred many times. This rearrangement joins TRBV12-3 or TRBV12-4 to TRBJ1-5, with D perhaps TRBD1 (6 bases). Between the trimmed V and J ends, which lost 8 bases and 6 bases, there was a span of 14 bases. This CDR3 region has 13 residues. CDR3 sequence: CASAPRGIQPQHF. The CDR3 DNA sequence: TGTGCCAGCGCTCCCAGGGGCATTCAGCCCCAGCATTTT.

This clonotype appeared many times. This chain connects TRBV11-2 to TRBJ2-6; D not resolved. The germline gives CDR1 SGHAT, CDR2 FQNNGV. CDR3 length: 11 amino acids. CDR3 in amino acids: CAMGGANVLTF. For the CDR3, the DNA is TGTGCGATGGGAGGGGCCAACGTCCTGACTTTC.

This clonotype has at least ten counts. The chain couples TRBV18 to TRBJ1-1; D possibly corresponds to TRBD1 (6 bases). Between the trimmed V and J ends, which lost 1 base and 6 bases, there was a span of 12 bases. Germline lookup yields CDR1 KGHSH and CDR2 LQKENI. This CDR3 has 14 amino acids. CDR3 sequence reads: CASSPQGGSSEAFF. CDR3 DNA sequence: TGTGCCAGCTCACCACAGGGGGGGTCGTCTGAAGCTTTCTTT.